The 27 T cell receptor beta chains given below trace back to one sample, sequenced in a study of blood T cells in healthy people across ages (dated by TCRdb to the mid-2010s). The library was generated by 5' RACE. TCRdb names Illumina HiSeq 2500 as the instrument used. A second PCR of about 7 to 12 cycles was performed with a sample-barcoded 5' primer and a J-beta primer mix. TCRdb took the public reads, trimmed them with fastp at Q25, ran MiXCR for clone calling and kept in-frame beta chains. Every entry covers one CDR3 protein and lists the most common genes and DNA from its rows. The sample includes about 730,000 distinct CDR3 sequences, with roughly 47% observed a single time. Together, the top ten hold 20% to 25% of the sample. Sequenced input: blood. Receptors originate from an older woman in good health.

This sequence joins TRBV6-5 and TRBJ2-1; 15 nucleotides match TRBD2. CDR3 length: 17 residues. Germline V lookup: CDR1 MNHEY, CDR2 SVGAGI. Losses at the gene ends were 4 bases for V and 7 bases for J; bases not matched to a gene: 8. The DNA for the CDR3 is TGTGCCAGCAGTTTTGGACTAGCGGGGGGGCCGGGGAATGAGCAGTTCTTC. This translates into CASSFGLAGGPGNEQFF.

This clonotype has a count of ten or more. The chain is built from TRBV12-3 or TRBV12-4 and TRBJ2-7, with 7 nucleotides matching TRBD1. With 4 bases clipped from V and 5 bases from J, the junction kept 8 bases outside the gene matches. The CDR3 runs 14 residues. CDR3 DNA sequence: TGTGCCAGCAGTTCGGGACAGTTGTCCAACGAGCAGTACTTC. It is translated as CASSSGQLSNEQYF.

This clonotype occurred many times. CDR3 DNA sequence: TGCAGCGTTTCGGGGGGGGTTAGCAATCAGCCCCAGCATTTT. Its translation: CSVSGGVSNQPQHF. V and J are TRBV29-1 and TRBJ1-5, with D perhaps TRBD1 (5 bases). Germline V gene lookup returns CDR1 SQVTM and CDR2 ANQGSEA. This CDR3 comprises 14 residues. Trimming stripped 5 bases from V and 0 bases from J, with 11 bases between. Full variable domain (rest looked up from reference TRBV29-1 and TRBJ1-5): SAVISQKPSRDICQRGTSLTIQCQVDSQVTMMFWYRQQPGQSLTLIATANQGSEATYESGFVIDKFPISRPNLTFSTLTVSNMSPEDSSIYLCSVSGGVSNQPQHFGDGTRLSIL.

The chain has TRBV7-2 and TRBJ2-1; 9 nucleotides agree with TRBD2. The better agreement between TRBJ2-7 and the DNA end casts doubt on the J call. Germline V gives CDR1 SGHTA, CDR2 FQGNSA. The CDR3 runs 14 residues. The CDR3 here is CASSFGTSRQEQYF. CDR3 DNA: TGTGCCAGCAGCTTTGGGACTAGCCGGCAGGAGCAGTACTTC.

This clonotype appeared a few times. The V and J genes are TRBV6-1 and TRBJ1-5; tentative D call: TRBD1 (5 bases). Germline V gives CDR1 MNHNS, CDR2 SASEGT. This CDR3 region has 13 residues. V lost 7 bases and J 3 bases, leaving 10 bases between the germline ends. In nucleotides, the CDR3 is TGTGCCAGCATGGACATACCCAATCAGCCCCAGCATTTT. As protein: CASMDIPNQPQHF.

J is TRBJ2-1 and V is TRBV20-1; 9 bases align to TRBD2. CDR1 is DFQATT and CDR2 is SNEGSKA in the germline V gene (reference sequence). V lost 0 bases, J lost 6 bases, and 6 bases stayed unmatched. CDR3 length equals 15 residues. The DNA of the CDR3 is TGCAGTGCTAGAGATCGGCTAGCGGGGCTCAATGAGCAGTTCTTC. It yields the protein CSARDRLAGLNEQFF.

This clonotype was seen only a few times. The V call is TRBV20-1, the J call TRBJ1-4, with 9 bases that match TRBD1. This CDR3 is built from 12 residues. Per germline, CDR1 DFQATT and CDR2 SNEGSKA (reference sequence). J lost 12 bases, V lost 5 bases, and 7 bases had no gene match. The CDR3, as DNA: TGCAGTGCTCGACAGGGGGATCGAGAACTGTTTTTT. Translating gives CSARQGDRELFF.

This clonotype was found a few times. This chain joins TRBV6-5 and TRBJ1-6, with 10 bases that match TRBD1. Germline V gives CDR1 MNHEY, CDR2 SVGAGI. The CDR3 is 15 residues long. V dropped 6 bases and J dropped 10; count of bases not matched to a gene: 9. CDR3 residues: CASSPRTGGGSPLHF. CDR3 bases: TGTGCCAGCAGCCCCCGGACAGGGGGAGGGTCACCCCTCCACTTT.

This chain uses TRBV14 with TRBJ2-3; D gene unclear. The CDR3 sequence is 13 residues long. Trimming shortened V by 3 bases and J by 4 bases, and 8 bases separated the two germline ends. Germline V CDR1 and CDR2: SGHDN, FVKESK. The CDR3, as DNA: TGTGCCAGCAGCCATCCGATCGCAGATACGCAGTATTTT. Its translation: CASSHPIADTQYF.

The sample holds a few counts of this clonotype. This chain joins TRBV24-1 and TRBJ2-5, with 9 bases matching TRBD1. V gave up 3 bases and J gave up 1 base; unmatched junction bases: 5. CDR1 KGHDR and CDR2 SFDVKD come from the germline V gene. The CDR3 covers 16 residues. The CDR3 DNA reads TGTGCCACCAGTGATCCCACGACAGGGGGCCAAGAGACCCAGTACTTC. This translates into CATSDPTTGGQETQYF.

This clonotype has only a few counts. The chain combines TRBV9 with TRBJ2-7, with TRBD2 matching over 8 bases. The junction had 3 bases not matched to a gene; V was cut back by 3 bases and J by 4 bases. CDR3 length equals 13 residues. CDR1 is SGDLS and CDR2 is YYNGEE in the germline V gene. The CDR3 nucleotides read TGTGCCAGCAGCGCCCGGGGGGGATACGAGCAGTACTTC. Translating gives CASSARGGYEQYF. Full variable domain (missing parts from reference TRBV9 and TRBJ2-7): DSGVTQTPKHLITATGQRVTLRCSPRSGDLSVYWYQQSLDQGLQFLIQYYNGEERAKGNILERFSAQQFPDLHSELNLSSLELGDSALYFCASSARGGYEQYFGPGTRLTVT.

This clonotype was seen once. This sequence joins TRBV29-1 and TRBJ2-7; D possibly corresponds to TRBD1 (6 bases). Germline loops: CDR1 SQVTM, CDR2 ANQGSEA. The V end lost 6 bases, the J end lost 3 bases, and 12 bases lay between the germline ends. The CDR3 runs 12 residues. CDR3 nucleotides: TGCAGCGTCCGGAACAGGGACTACGAGCAGTACTTC. Encoded protein: CSVRNRDYEQYF.

The chain couples TRBV12-3 or TRBV12-4 to TRBJ2-1; D gene uncertain. The CDR3 sequence is 15 residues long. Deletions cut 6 bases from V and 5 bases from J, with 17 bases between. The DNA for the CDR3 is TGTGCCAGCAGACCAAGGACCGTTAGAAACAATGAGCAGTTCTTC. It is translated as CASRPRTVRNNEQFF.

The table lists this clonotype with many counts. J is TRBJ2-1 and V is TRBV11-3; no definite D call. This CDR3 region has 15 residues. Trimming pared 0 bases from V and 7 bases from J, leaving 13 bases between. Germline V gene sequence: CDR1 SGHNT, CDR2 YENEEA. Here the CDR3 DNA reads TGTGCCAGCAGCTTAGATGGTCCCCGTGGGAATGAGCAGTTCTTC. Its translation: CASSLDGPRGNEQFF.

This chain uses TRBV7-9 with TRBJ2-1; the D is unclear. Germline V gene data show CDR1 as SEHNR and CDR2 as FQNEAQ (reference sequence). This CDR3 has 13 amino acids. Trimming removed 5 bases at V and 8 bases at J, with 13 bases between. CDR3 nucleotide sequence: TGTGCCAGCAGCGTATCGGAAGCCGATGAGCAGTTCTTC. It encodes CASSVSEADEQFF.

This chain joins TRBV15 and TRBJ2-2, with a tentative D call TRBD2 (6 bases). The CDR3 extends over 18 amino acids. V lost 0 bases and J lost 0, with 14 bases in between. The germline V gene encodes CDR1 LNHNV and CDR2 YYDKDF (reference sequence). This chain's CDR3 is CATSREVYGGANTGELFF. The CDR3 DNA is TGTGCCACCAGCAGAGAGGTATACGGCGGGGCGAACACCGGGGAGCTGTTTTTT.

This clonotype has more than one count but fewer than ten. The chain links TRBV6-2 or TRBV6-3 to TRBJ2-7; TRBD2 matches 10 bases. V lost 0 bases, J lost 2 bases, and 10 bases stayed unmatched. Germline CDR1 and CDR2: MNHEY and SVGEGT. This CDR3 comprises 18 residues. CDR3 coding DNA: TGTGCCAGCAGTTACTCGTCCACCTCTAGCGGGAGCCCCTACGAGCAGTACTTC. As protein: CASSYSSTSSGSPYEQYF.

The rearrangement joins TRBV6-1 to TRBJ1-2, with D unresolved. Germline V gene data show CDR1 as MNHNS and CDR2 as SASEGT. Trimming stripped 4 bases from V and 0 bases from J, with 6 bases between. The CDR3 runs to 13 residues. CDR3 in amino acids: CASSGEANYGYTF. For the CDR3, the DNA is TGTGCCAGCAGTGGGGAAGCTAACTATGGCTACACCTTC.

This clonotype showed up just once. The rearrangement uses TRBV28 and TRBJ2-1, with 8 bases aligning to TRBD1. This CDR3 is built from 16 residues. V lost 6 bases to trimming and J lost 13 bases; unmatched junction nucleotides: 20. Per the germline V gene, CDR1 is MDHEN and CDR2 is SYDVKM. CDR3: CASRLPRQGLQETQFF. The CDR3 DNA reads TGTGCCAGCAGACTACCGAGACAGGGGCTTCAAGAGACCCAGTTCTTC. The full variable domain, completed using reference TRBV28 and TRBJ2-1, is DVKVTQSSRYLVKRTGEKVFLECVQDMDHENMFWYRQDPGLGLRLIYFSYDVKMKEKGDIPEGYSVSREKKERFSLILESASTNQTSMYLCASRLPRQGLQETQFFGPGTRLTVL.

This clonotype has at least ten counts. This rearrangement joins TRBV5-1 to TRBJ1-6; D remains ambiguous. Germline V gene data show CDR1 as SGHRS and CDR2 as YFSETQ. V lost 4 bases to trimming and J lost 8 bases, with 13 bases between them. This CDR3 is built from 14 residues. As DNA, the CDR3 is TGCGCCAGCAGCGTCGGACTCGGGGATTCACCCCTCCACTTT. As protein: CASSVGLGDSPLHF.

This clonotype was found a few times. One end of the junction is discordant with germline, which a read error may explain. The chain joins TRBV2 to TRBJ1-1; D remains ambiguous. The length of the CDR3 is 14 residues. CDR1 is SNHLY, CDR2 FYNNEI, per germline. CDR3: CASSVEGTNTEAFF. The CDR3 DNA is TGTGCCAGTAGTGTAGAGGGTACGAACACTGAAGCTTTCTTT.

Comment on this clonotype: One end of the junction does not line up with germline, which may come from a read error. The chain has TRBV3-1 and TRBJ1-1; D call uncertain. Germline CDR1 reads LGHDT; CDR2 reads YNNKEL (reference sequence). This CDR3 region has 14 residues. CDR3: CVSSDGDLNTEAFF. Written as DNA, the CDR3 is TGTGTCAGCAGCGACGGTGATTTGAACACTGAAGCTTTCTTT.

The V and J genes are TRBV5-5 and TRBJ1-4; 12 bases match TRBD1. With 2 bases clipped from V and 3 bases from J, the junction kept 11 bases outside the gene matches. The germline V gene encodes CDR1 SGHKS and CDR2 YYEKEE (reference sequence). The CDR3 contains 19 residues. CDR3 region: CASSFSGTGGAGANEKLFF. The CDR3 DNA sequence: TGTGCCAGCAGCTTTTCTGGGACAGGGGGCGCCGGGGCTAATGAAAAACTGTTTTTT.

Many counts were recorded for this clonotype. V gene TRBV6-1 combines with J gene TRBJ2-1; unclear D gene. The CDR3 totals 16 residues. Germline loops: CDR1 MNHNS, CDR2 SASEGT. The ends were cut back, 4 bases at V and 2 bases at J, with 15 bases in the middle. CDR3 DNA: TGTGCCAGCAGTGTAGAGACGGCCGGAGCCTACAATGAGCAGTTCTTC. This encodes CASSVETAGAYNEQFF.

The CDR3 sequence is CSARDGGRAENIQYF. The CDR3 nucleotides are TGCAGTGCTAGAGATGGTGGGAGGGCTGAAAACATTCAGTACTTC. This chain joins TRBV20-1 and TRBJ2-5, with 7 nucleotides matching TRBD2. The J call may be mistaken, given a closer DNA end match to TRBJ2-4. The CDR3 consists of 15 residues. CDR1 and CDR2 from the germline V gene are DFQATT and SNEGSKA (reference sequence).

The genes are TRBV19 and TRBJ1-2; possibly TRBD1 for D (5 bases). This CDR3 comprises 13 residues. Germline CDR1 reads LNHDA; CDR2 reads SQIVND (reference sequence). Between the trimmed V and J ends, which lost 4 bases and 5 bases, there was a span of 11 bases. This chain's CDR3 is CASSTGHLYGYTF. The DNA for the CDR3 is TGTGCCAGTAGTACCGGACATCTGTATGGCTACACCTTC.

The gene calls are TRBV9 and TRBJ2-5, with D maybe TRBD2 (7 bases). Deletions cut 4 bases from V and 11 bases from J, with 21 bases between. Germline CDR1 and CDR2: SGDLS and YYNGEE. The CDR3 runs to 14 residues. CDR3 residues: CASSLGGPGNEQYF. As DNA, the CDR3 is TGTGCCAGCAGCCTCGGGGGGCCGGGGAATGAGCAGTACTTC. Combining the CDR3 with reference TRBV9 and TRBJ2-5 gives the whole variable domain DSGVTQTPKHLITATGQRVTLRCSPRSGDLSVYWYQQSLDQGLQFLIQYYNGEERAKGNILERFSAQQFPDLHSELNLSSLELGDSALYFCASSLGGPGNEQYFGPGTRLLVL.